Many counts were recorded for the clone carrying this T cell receptor (beta chain). Antigen specificity is unknown. The CDR3 regions of TCR beta were amplified from RNA transcripts. The TCR CDR3 was amplified in a first-round RT-PCR using the HTBI primer set. A single record per CDR3 protein comes from TCRdb applying MiXCR to the multiplex PCR reads. The profile shows 93,000 or so distinct CDR3 sequences, over 45% of them singletons. This record comes from a study of T cells in Graves' hyperthyroidism and ophthalmopathy. Study-wide results and limits: Researchers found most expanded thyroid clonotypes above 0.001 in blood as well.

The V gene's germline CDR1 is DFQATT and CDR2 SNEGSKA (reference sequence). Trimming took off 0 bases at V and 6 bases at J, with 13 bases between the two ends. This CDR3 contains 14 residues. The receptor was derived from a man aged 35-49 years with Graves' hyperthyroidism. This chain links TRBV20-1 with TRBJ2-3; tentative D call: TRBD1 (6 bases). Sequenced material: blood. CDR3 in DNA: TGCAGTGCTAGAGATGGGGGCCGAGGGGATACGCAGTATTTT. Translating gives CSARDGGRGDTQYF.